Detailed here is one T cell receptor (beta chain). Its antigen remains unidentified. At one boundary the junction diverges from the germline segment, which might be a read error. This record comes from a study of tumor-infiltrating lymphocytes in primary liver carcinoma (dated by TCRdb to the late 2010s). Describing the broader study: The five patients, three men and two women aged 30 to 69 years, had hepatocellular carcinoma (four) or combined HCC and intrahepatic cholangiocarcinoma (one). The five patients had tumors staged T1-T3 N0M0, with maximum diameters ranging from about 4 to 10 cm. Samples yielded roughly 3.5 to 7.13 million productive TCRbeta reads; read depth did not differ significantly between tissue types. Across five regions of each liver tumor, along with adjacent normal tissue and blood, the study brought together TCRbeta repertoire sequencing, expression microarrays and whole-exome sequencing. A total of roughly 35 specimens from 5 patients, comprising some 25 tumor regions, 5 adjacent noncancerous liver tissues and 5 peripheral blood samples, were covered by TCRbeta repertoire sequencing. To link TCRbeta repertoire diversity to the local molecular phenotype, the 20 to 25 tumor region samples were profiled with Agilent mRNA microarrays. High reproducibility was observed for the technical replicate repertoires, with mean shared-clone rates roughly 0.92 and correlation coefficients above 0.95.

Results the study describes overall, beyond this receptor: Only about 7.5-25% of top clones were found in all five regions of a tumor, suggesting spatial heterogeneity of tumor-infiltrating T cells. Bulk unsorted samples precluded comparing CD4+ and CD8+ T cell repertoires. With just five patients in the study, the authors point out that the findings should be validated in a larger study. Because only the TCR beta chain was sequenced and unpaired alpha chains were not captured, true repertoire diversity is likely underestimated. Repertoire overlap was higher between tumor regions (mean roughly 35%) than tumor-adjacent (approximately 17%) or tumor-blood (approximately 14%) pairs, consistent with antigen-driven expansion. Compared with blood, tumors had a significantly larger share of the repertoire taken up by the top 250 clones (p = 0.039).

Starting from roughly 540 ng total RNA, TCRbeta-specific cDNA was produced by reverse transcription with a constant-region primer and ProtoScript II reverse transcriptase. Construction of the TCRbeta libraries relied on three nested rounds of multiplex PCR, following a slightly modified ARM-PCR procedure. The first two PCR rounds used multiplex TRBV1-TRBV30 forward primers with a Cbeta reverse primer, each for approximately 11 cycles. A final 25-cycle PCR with Deep VentR polymerase added sample barcodes and Illumina adapters. Amplicons of 200-500 bp were gel-purified with a QIAquick gel extraction kit before sequencing. An Illumina HiSeq 2500 was used to sequence the TCRbeta amplicons with 250-bp paired-end reads. On the study's bioinformatics: Quality trimming of reads was performed with Trimmomatic v0.33, and paired reads were merged with FLASH v1.2.11 so that full CDR3 sequences could be recovered. MiGEC v1.2.1b assigned V, D and J germline segments to the rearranged TCRbeta sequences. Clonotype statistics and Shannon-Wiener diversity indices were computed with VDJtools v1.0.0. Except for diversity analysis, only each sample's 250 most abundant clonotypes were used in subsequent analyses to reduce sampling bias. TCRdb reprocessing: public reads trimmed at Q25 with fastp, clones called with MiXCR, in-frame beta chains kept. Merged by CDR3 protein, the rows form single entries marked with the most common genes and DNA. None of the V and J calls come from the authors' own analysis; TCRdb made them. This sample has roughly 78,000 distinct CDR3 sequences in its table, and 65% to 75% of those were observed once. Approximately 13% of the sample is taken by the ten largest.

The CDR3 numbers 13 residues from cysteine through phenylalanine. Only the CDR3 part of the read is kept: 39 bases, read in frame from the first base. Without any cell sorting, total RNA and DNA were co-extracted from around 18-30 mg of bulk tissue using the AllPrep DNA/RNA mini kit. Surgical resection was performed in China between 2015 and early 2016 on about 5 patients with histopathologically diagnosed primary liver carcinoma. At the time of sampling, the patients had chronic HBV infection and had not received any treatment. Five spatially separated regions were sampled from each tumor: the superior, inferior, left-lateral and right-lateral poles, plus the tumor centre. According to histology, viable tumor cells made up more than 90% of every tumor sample. Fresh tumor and adjacent tissue pieces were bisected, with one half stored in RNAlater at -80 degrees C and the other half sent for histology.

The chain joins TRBV12-3 or TRBV12-4 to TRBJ1-5; the D region possibly corresponds to TRBD1 (5 bases align). This receptor was identified in a woman aged 55-70 years with primary liver carcinoma and hepatitis B virus infection. Sequencing input: liver tumor tissue from sampling region 4. The sample's cell subset or site label, in plain terms: tumor region T4, right-lateral pole. Here is the DNA: TGTGCCGGCAGTCCCATGGGACGGCAGCCCCAGCATTTC. Its coded protein is CAGSPMGRQPQHF.